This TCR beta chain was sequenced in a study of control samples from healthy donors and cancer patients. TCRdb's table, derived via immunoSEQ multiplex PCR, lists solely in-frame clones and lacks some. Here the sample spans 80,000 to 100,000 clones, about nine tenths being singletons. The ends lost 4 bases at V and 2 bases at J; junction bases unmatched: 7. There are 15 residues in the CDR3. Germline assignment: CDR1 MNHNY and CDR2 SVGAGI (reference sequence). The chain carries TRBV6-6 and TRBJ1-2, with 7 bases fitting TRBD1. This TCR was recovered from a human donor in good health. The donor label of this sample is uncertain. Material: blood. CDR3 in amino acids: CASSSRTGDNYGYTF. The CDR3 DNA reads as TGTGCCAGCAGTTCCCGGACAGGCGACAACTATGGCTACACCTTC.